This TCR beta chain was identified during a study of T cell responses to AZD1222 COVID-19 vaccine. Trimming removed 5 bases at V and 13 bases at J, with 18 bases between. This CDR3 is 12 amino acids long. TCRdb's copy holds only in-frame clones and misses some; the assay was immunoSEQ multiplex PCR. This table holds approximately 140,000 clones, 92% found once. The TCR comes from an adult in good health. The material sequenced was peripheral blood, taken on day 0 of AZD1222 vaccination. The chain combines TRBV12-3 or TRBV12-4 with TRBJ2-7, with D possibly matching TRBD1 (6 bases). The CDR3: CASSTTPGQGYF. CDR3 nucleotides: TGTGCCAGCAGTACCACGCCGGGACAAGGATACTTC.